This note documents a single T cell receptor (beta chain) sequence. Sequenced by immunoSEQ multiplex PCR; TCRdb stores in-frame clones only, minus some. The sample holds 430,000 or so clones, 80% to 90% seen once. This entry comes from a study of blood T cell repertoires in COVID-19. The CDR3 extends over 14 amino acids. Per the germline V gene, CDR1 is KGHSH and CDR2 is LQKENI. After removal of 3 bases from V and 1 base from J, the junction contained 2 bases not matched to a gene. This chain uses TRBV18 with TRBJ1-2; 7 bases align to TRBD1. This receptor was obtained from a man aged 18-30 years with COVID-19, enrolled during active disease. Sequenced: peripheral blood. The CDR3 spells CASSPGTDNYGYTF. The CDR3 DNA sequence: TGTGCCAGCTCACCGGGGACAGATAACTATGGCTACACCTTC.